This T cell receptor beta chain was recorded in a study of monozygotic twins with inflammatory bowel disease. The quantity of total RNA per TCR library was roughly 3,300 ng. During cDNA synthesis, UMIs that each contained a 6-nucleotide sample barcode were added by means of template switching. Reanalyzing the 5' RACE reads, TCRdb keeps one entry per CDR3 protein, without DNA. The sample totals some 99,000 distinct CDR3 sequences. This clonotype was sampled from a human donor with ulcerative colitis or Crohn's disease, or a healthy co-twin of an affected twin (not recorded which). Sequencing used blood.

The CDR3 region is CASSWGANEKLFF. The chain recombines TRBV5-6 with TRBJ1-4. Germline V CDR1 and CDR2: SGHDT, YYEEEE. The CDR3 consists of 13 residues.